Detailed here is one T cell receptor beta chain. Each CDR3 protein is one row after TCRdb ran MiXCR on the reads. Here the sample spans roughly 630,000 distinct CDR3 sequences, 20% to 25% being singletons. This sample was taken from a study of T cell repertoires in cytomegalovirus infection. CDR1 is SGHDN, CDR2 FVKESK, per germline. The CDR3 is made up of 17 amino acids. Trimming removed 0 bases at V and 0 bases at J, with 9 bases between. The TCR comes from a human donor in good health (CMV status not recorded). Some clones in this sample may be carry-over from other donors' samples. The material sequenced was CD8+ T cells from PBMCs. The chain carries TRBV14 and TRBJ1-6; D is perhaps TRBD1 (6 bases). CDR3 loop: CASSQDVGGSYNSPLHF. CDR3 DNA sequence: TGTGCCAGCAGCCAAGATGTAGGGGGCTCCTATAATTCACCCCTCCACTTT.